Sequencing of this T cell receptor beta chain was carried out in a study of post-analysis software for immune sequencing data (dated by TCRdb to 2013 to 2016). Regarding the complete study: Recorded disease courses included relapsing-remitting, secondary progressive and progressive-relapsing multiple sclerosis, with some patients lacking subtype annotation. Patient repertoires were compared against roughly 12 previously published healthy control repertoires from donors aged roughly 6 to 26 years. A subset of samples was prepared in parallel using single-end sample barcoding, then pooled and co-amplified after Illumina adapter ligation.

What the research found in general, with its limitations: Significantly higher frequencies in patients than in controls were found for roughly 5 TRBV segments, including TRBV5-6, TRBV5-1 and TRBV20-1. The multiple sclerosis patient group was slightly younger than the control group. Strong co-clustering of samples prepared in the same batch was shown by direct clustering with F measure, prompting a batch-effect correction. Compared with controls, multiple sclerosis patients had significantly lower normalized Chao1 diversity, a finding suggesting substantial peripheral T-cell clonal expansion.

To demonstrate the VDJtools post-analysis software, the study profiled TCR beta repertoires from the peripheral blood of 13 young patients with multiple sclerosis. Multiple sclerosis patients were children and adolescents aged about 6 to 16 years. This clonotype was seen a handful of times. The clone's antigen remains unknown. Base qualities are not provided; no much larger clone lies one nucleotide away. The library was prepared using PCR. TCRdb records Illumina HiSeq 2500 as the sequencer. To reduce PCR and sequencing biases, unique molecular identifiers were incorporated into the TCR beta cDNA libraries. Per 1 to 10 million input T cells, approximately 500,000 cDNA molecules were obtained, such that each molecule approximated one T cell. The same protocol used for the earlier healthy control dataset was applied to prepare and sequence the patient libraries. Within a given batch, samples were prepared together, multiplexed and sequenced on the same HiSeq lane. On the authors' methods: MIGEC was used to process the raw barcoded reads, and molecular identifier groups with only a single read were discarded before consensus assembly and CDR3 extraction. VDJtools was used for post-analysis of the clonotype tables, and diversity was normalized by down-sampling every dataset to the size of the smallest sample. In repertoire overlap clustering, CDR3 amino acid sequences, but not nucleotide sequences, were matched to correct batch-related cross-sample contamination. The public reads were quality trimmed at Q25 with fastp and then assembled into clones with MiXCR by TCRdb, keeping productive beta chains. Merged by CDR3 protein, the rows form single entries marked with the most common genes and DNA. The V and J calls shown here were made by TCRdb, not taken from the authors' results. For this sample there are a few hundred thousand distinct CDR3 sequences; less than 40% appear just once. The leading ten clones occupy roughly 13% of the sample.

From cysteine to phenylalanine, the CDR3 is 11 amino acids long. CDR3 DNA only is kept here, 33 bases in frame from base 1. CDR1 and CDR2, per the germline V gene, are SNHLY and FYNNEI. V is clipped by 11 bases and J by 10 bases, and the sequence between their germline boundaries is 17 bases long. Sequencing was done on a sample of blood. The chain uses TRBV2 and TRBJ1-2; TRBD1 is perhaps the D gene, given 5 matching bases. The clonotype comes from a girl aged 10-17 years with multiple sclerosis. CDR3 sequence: CAGGRGSDYTF. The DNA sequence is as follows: TGTGCCGGAGGTCGGGGCTCGGACTACACCTTC. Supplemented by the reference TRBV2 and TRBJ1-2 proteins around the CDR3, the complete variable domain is EPEVTQTPSHQVTQMGQEVILRCVPISNHLYFYWYRQILGQKVEFLVSFYNNEISEKSEIFDDQFSVERPDGSNFTLKIRSTKLEDSAMYFCAGGRGSDYTFGSGTRLTVV.